A single sample is the source of the 23 T cell receptor beta chains below, sequenced in a study of control samples from healthy donors and cancer patients. The repertoire was sequenced with immunoSEQ multiplex PCR; TCRdb's copy has only in-frame clones and lacks some. The sample holds some 130,000 clones, 85% to 90% seen once. Sequenced: PBMCs. Source of these receptors: a man aged 50 or older with head and neck cancer.

The genes are TRBV9 and TRBJ1-3; D is ambiguous. Trimming took off 2 bases at V and 2 bases at J, with 11 bases between the two ends. Germline lookup yields CDR1 SGDLS and CDR2 YYNGEE. CDR3 length: 15 amino acids. The CDR3 DNA follows: TGTGCCAGCAGCGTCTCACGAGGGACTGGAAACACCATATATTTT. This translates into CASSVSRGTGNTIYF.

V usage is TRBV7-9 and J usage is TRBJ2-5; 9 nucleotides align to TRBD2. CDR1 is SEHNR and CDR2 is FQNEAQ in the germline V gene (reference sequence). Losses at the gene ends were 11 bases for V and 2 bases for J; bases not matched to a gene: 3. This CDR3 is 12 amino acids long. The CDR3 DNA reads as TGTGCCGGTAGCGGGGGACAAGAGACCCAGTACTTC. Translated: CAGSGGQETQYF.

The J gene is TRBJ2-1, the V gene TRBV7-9, with a possible D match to TRBD1 (5 bases). The germline V and J ends were trimmed by 5 bases and 9 bases, with 8 bases remaining between them. This CDR3 has 11 amino acids. The germline gives CDR1 SEHNR, CDR2 FQNEAQ (reference sequence). CDR3 DNA: TGTGCCAGCAGCCCCCAGGGTGAGCAGTTCTTC. Its protein product is CASSPQGEQFF.

With respect to this clone: At one boundary the junction diverges from the germline segment, which might be a read error. The chain has TRBV7-7 and TRBJ2-7; 9 bases agree with TRBD1. Germline V gene lookup returns CDR1 SSHAT and CDR2 FNYEAQ (reference sequence). This CDR3 contains 15 residues. DNA of the CDR3: TGTGCTAGCAGCCCTATTGGGACAGGGCTCTACGAGCAGTACTTC. Translation gives CASSPIGTGLYEQYF.

CDR3: CASGLQGGEQYF. CDR3 nucleotides: TGTGCCAGCGGCCTTCAGGGGGGCGAGCAGTACTTC. The V gene is TRBV5-5, the J gene TRBJ2-7; TRBD1 might be the D (7 bases). The germline CDR1 and CDR2 sequences are SGHKS and YYEKEE (reference sequence). This CDR3 comprises 12 residues. Trimming stripped 7 bases from V and 6 bases from J, with 14 bases between.

This clone was seen just once. The chain has TRBV7-8 and TRBJ1-6; D perhaps matches TRBD1 (5 bases). Looked up from germline, CDR1 is SGHVS and CDR2 is FQNEAQ. The V and J ends lost 2 bases and 13 bases respectively, with 15 bases between them. This CDR3 has 14 amino acids. The CDR3 region is CASSLRLGGGPLHF. CDR3 bases: TGTGCCAGCAGCTTACGATTGGGGGGTGGGCCCCTCCACTTT. The full variable domain, its missing parts supplied by reference TRBV7-8 and TRBJ1-6, is GAGVSQSPRYKVAKRGQDVALRCDPISGHVSLFWYQQALGQGPEFLTYFQNEAQLDKSGLPSDRFFAERPEGSVSTLKIQRTQQEDSAVYLCASSLRLGGGPLHFGNGTRLTVT.

J is TRBJ1-2 and V is TRBV5-1; no clear D. The germline gives CDR1 SGHRS, CDR2 YFSETQ. V lost 1 base and J 7 bases, leaving 11 bases between the germline ends. The CDR3 runs to 13 residues. CDR3 sequence: CASSLTHSSGYTF. The CDR3 nucleotides are TGCGCCAGCAGCTTGACCCACAGTTCTGGCTACACCTTC.

Only one count was recorded for this clone. The chain recombines TRBV4-1 with TRBJ1-1; 7 bases line up with TRBD1. V was pared by 1 base and J by 1 base, with 6 bases of the junction left unmatched. This CDR3 comprises 16 residues. In germline, CDR1 is MGHRA, CDR2 YSYEKL. CDR3 sequence reads: CASSQGGAGGNTEAFF. The CDR3 region has the DNA TGCGCCAGCAGCCAAGGGGGGGCAGGGGGGAACACTGAAGCTTTCTTT.

The rearrangement uses TRBV6-6 and TRBJ1-1; 7 bases are shared with TRBD1. Germline V lookup: CDR1 MNHNY, CDR2 SVGAGI (reference sequence). The V segment lost 5 bases and the J segment 12 bases; nucleotides outside the gene matches: 12. This CDR3 spans 13 amino acids. The CDR3 DNA is TGTGCCAGCAGTCCCGGACAGGCTTTTAACCCTTTCTTT. It yields the protein CASSPGQAFNPFF.

In its sample, this clone was seen once. The chain links TRBV28 to TRBJ1-2; no clear D. CDR1 and CDR2 (germline): MDHEN, SYDVKM. The germline V and J ends were trimmed by 2 bases and 5 bases, with 6 bases remaining between them. There are 12 residues in the CDR3. The CDR3 region has the DNA TGTGCCAGCAGTTTAGCACAGTATGGCTACACCTTC. This translates into CASSLAQYGYTF.

At least ten counts were recorded for this clone. The V and J genes are TRBV3-1 (or the pseudogene TRBV3-2) and TRBJ2-3, with D perhaps TRBD1 or TRBD2 (5 bases each). This CDR3 has 13 residues. The V gene lost 4 bases and the J gene lost 4 bases, with 9 bases spanning the gap. Germline assignment: CDR1 LGHDT and CDR2 YNNKEL (reference sequence). DNA of the CDR3: TGTGCCAGCAGCCTAAGGGGACCAGATACGCAGTATTTT. It is translated as CASSLRGPDTQYF.

This sequence joins TRBV21-1 and TRBJ2-2. TRBV21-1 is recorded as a pseudogene. This CDR3 has 15 amino acids. The CDR3 DNA is TGTGCCAGCAGCAAATTTGGGAAGGACACCGGGGAGCTGTTTTTT. Amino acid sequence: CASSKFGKDTGELFF.

The DNA of the CDR3 is TGTGCCAGCAGCTCGCTTCTAGCGGGAGGAACCCACGAGCAGTACTTC. Translating it yields CASSSLLAGGTHEQYF. The chain couples TRBV7-6 to TRBJ2-7; 11 positions agree with TRBD2. This CDR3 is built from 16 residues. Germline CDR1 reads SGHVS; CDR2 reads FNYEAQ. V gave up 4 bases and J gave up 5 bases; unmatched junction bases: 10.

The chain recombines TRBV10-1 with TRBJ2-1; a weak D match, TRBD1 (6 bases). Trimming took 5 bases from V and 12 from J, leaving 20 bases between them. The germline CDR1 and CDR2 sequences are WNHNN and SYGVQD (reference sequence). The CDR3 is made up of 14 amino acids. The CDR3 region is CASSNGQSSSGQFF. The CDR3 bases are TGCGCCAGCAGTAACGGACAGTCCTCTAGTGGGCAGTTCTTC.

The V and J genes are TRBV5-4 and TRBJ2-7, with TRBD2 matching 7 bases. V shed 1 base and J 6 bases; nucleotides not matched to a gene: 7. There are 14 residues in the CDR3. Germline V gene lookup returns CDR1 SGHNT and CDR2 YYREEE (reference sequence). This chain's CDR3 is CASSLWGEGGEQYF. CDR3 sequence (DNA): TGTGCCAGCAGCTTGTGGGGGGAGGGCGGCGAGCAGTACTTC.

This rearrangement joins TRBV30 to TRBJ1-5, with 8 bases lining up with TRBD1. CDR1 GTSNPN and CDR2 SVGIG come from the germline V gene (reference sequence). V dropped 2 bases and J dropped 4; count of bases not matched to a gene: 22. The CDR3 has 20 residues. CDR3 bases: TGTGCCTGGAGTCCATCAACGAGGACAGGGATTGCCCTAGTGAATCAGCCCCAGCATTTT. Translated, it gives CAWSPSTRTGIALVNQPQHF.

The V and J genes are TRBV25-1 and TRBJ2-4, with 7 bases identical to TRBD1. Germline V gives CDR1 MGHDK, CDR2 SYGVNS. The junction had 9 bases not matched to a gene; V was cut back by 9 bases and J by 7 bases. CDR3 length: 13 residues. Here the CDR3 DNA reads TGTGCCAGTATGGGAAGGGGGCGGAACATTCAGTACTTC. This codes for CASMGRGRNIQYF.

The CDR3 DNA follows: TGTGCCAGCAGAGGAGAAGACTATAATTCACCCCTCCACTTT. Translating it yields CASRGEDYNSPLHF. This rearrangement joins TRBV6-5 to TRBJ1-6; D gene ambiguous. Deletions cut 6 bases from V and 3 bases from J, with 9 bases between. The CDR3 has 14 residues. Per germline, CDR1 MNHEY and CDR2 SVGAGI.

The rearrangement links TRBV15 to TRBJ2-1, with 10 bases identical to TRBD2. V shed 6 bases and J 7 bases; nucleotides not matched to a gene: 9. The germline V gene has CDR1 LNHNV and CDR2 YYDKDF (reference sequence). The CDR3 runs 15 residues. Here the CDR3 DNA reads TGTGCCACCAGAGAAGCGGGGGGGCCACAAAATGAGCAGTTCTTC. This codes for CATREAGGPQNEQFF.

The chain links TRBV4-1 to TRBJ1-5, with D perhaps matching TRBD1 (6 bases). Per the germline V gene, CDR1 is MGHRA and CDR2 is YSYEKL. The ends were cut back, 4 bases at V and 3 bases at J, with 13 bases in the middle. There are 15 residues in the CDR3. CDR3 region: CASSPQGSDNQPQHF. CDR3 nucleotides: TGCGCCAGCAGCCCACAGGGATCGGACAATCAGCCCCAGCATTTT.

This clone was observed a handful of times. V and J are TRBV5-6 and TRBJ2-7; D is unresolved. V lost 2 bases to trimming and J lost 6 bases, with 18 bases between them. Per the germline V gene, CDR1 is SGHDT and CDR2 is YYEEEE. This CDR3 has 15 amino acids. CDR3 nucleotides: TGTGCCAGCAGCTTAGGTGGCAGTTTGCTATCCGAGCAGTACTTC. Its protein is CASSLGGSLLSEQYF.

The CDR3 DNA reads as TGTGCCACCAGCAGGAAAGGGGACACTGAAGCTTTCTTT. Translating it yields CATSRKGDTEAFF. The V gene is TRBV15, the J gene TRBJ1-1; D perhaps matches TRBD1 (5 bases). Germline V gene data show CDR1 as LNHNV and CDR2 as YYDKDF (reference sequence). Trimming took off 3 bases at V and 3 bases at J, with 8 bases between the two ends. This CDR3 has 13 amino acids.

V usage is TRBV5-1 and J usage is TRBJ1-2; D is uncertain. Germline lookup yields CDR1 SGHRS and CDR2 YFSETQ. The CDR3 is 17 residues long. V lost 0 bases and J lost 2, with 17 bases in between. In DNA, the CDR3 is TGCGCCAGCAGCTTGGCGCCGTCCAGGATCGGCAACTATGGCTACACCTTC. Translating gives CASSLAPSRIGNYGYTF.